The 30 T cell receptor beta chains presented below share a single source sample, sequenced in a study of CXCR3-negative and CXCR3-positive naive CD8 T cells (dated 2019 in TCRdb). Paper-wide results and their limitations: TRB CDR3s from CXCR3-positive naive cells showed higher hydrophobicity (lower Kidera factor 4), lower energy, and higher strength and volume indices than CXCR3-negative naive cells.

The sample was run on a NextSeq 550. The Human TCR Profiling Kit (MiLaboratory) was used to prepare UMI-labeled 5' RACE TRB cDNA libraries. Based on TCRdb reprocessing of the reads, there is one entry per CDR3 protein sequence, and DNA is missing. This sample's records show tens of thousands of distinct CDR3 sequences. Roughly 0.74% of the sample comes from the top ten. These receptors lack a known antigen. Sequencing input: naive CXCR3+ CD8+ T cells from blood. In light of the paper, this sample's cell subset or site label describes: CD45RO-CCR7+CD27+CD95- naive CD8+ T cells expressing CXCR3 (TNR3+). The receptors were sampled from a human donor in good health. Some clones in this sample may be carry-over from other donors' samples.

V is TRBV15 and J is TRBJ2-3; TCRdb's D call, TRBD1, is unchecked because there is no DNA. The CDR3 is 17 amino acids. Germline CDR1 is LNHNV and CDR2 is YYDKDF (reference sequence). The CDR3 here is CATSRDSVQGNSDTQYF.

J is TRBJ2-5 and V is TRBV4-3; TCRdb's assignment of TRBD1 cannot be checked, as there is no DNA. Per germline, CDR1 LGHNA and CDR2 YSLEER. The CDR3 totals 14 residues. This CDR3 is CASSHGTGKETQYF.

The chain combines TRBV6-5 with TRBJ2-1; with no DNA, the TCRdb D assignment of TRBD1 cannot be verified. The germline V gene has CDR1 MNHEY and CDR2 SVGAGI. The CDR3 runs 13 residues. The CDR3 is CASWGGAFNEQFF.

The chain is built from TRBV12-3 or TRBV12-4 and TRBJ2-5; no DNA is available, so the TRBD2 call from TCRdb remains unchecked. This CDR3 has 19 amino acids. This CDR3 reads CASSPEGTSGGRTWETQYF.

The CDR3 region is CASRQEGTLNEQFF. The J gene is TRBJ2-1, the V gene TRBV19; the TRBD1 assignment by TCRdb is unverifiable without DNA. Germline V gene data show CDR1 as LNHDA and CDR2 as SQIVND (reference sequence). CDR3 length equals 14 residues.

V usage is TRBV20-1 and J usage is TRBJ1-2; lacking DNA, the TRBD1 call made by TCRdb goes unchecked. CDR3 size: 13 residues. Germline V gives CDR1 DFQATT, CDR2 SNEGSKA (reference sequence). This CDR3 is CSAGDRVNYGYTF.

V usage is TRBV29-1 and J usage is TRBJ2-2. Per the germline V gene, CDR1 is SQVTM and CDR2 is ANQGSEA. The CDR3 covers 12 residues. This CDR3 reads CSVASNTGELFF.

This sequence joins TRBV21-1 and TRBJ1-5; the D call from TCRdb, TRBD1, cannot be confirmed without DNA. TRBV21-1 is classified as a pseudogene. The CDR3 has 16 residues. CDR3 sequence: CASSDRDTGSNQPQHF.

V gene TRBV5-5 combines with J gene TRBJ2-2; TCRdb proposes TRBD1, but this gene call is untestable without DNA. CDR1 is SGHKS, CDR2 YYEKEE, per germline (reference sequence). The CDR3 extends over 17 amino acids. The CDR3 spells CASNLGTYHPNTGELFF.

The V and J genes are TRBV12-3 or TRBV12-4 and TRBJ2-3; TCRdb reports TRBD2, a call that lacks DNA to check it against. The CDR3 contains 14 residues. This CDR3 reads CASRERGRADTQYF.

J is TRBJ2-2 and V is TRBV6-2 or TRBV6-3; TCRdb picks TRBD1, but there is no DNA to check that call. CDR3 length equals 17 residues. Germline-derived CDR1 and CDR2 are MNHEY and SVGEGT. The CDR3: CASSNQGYGANTGELFF.

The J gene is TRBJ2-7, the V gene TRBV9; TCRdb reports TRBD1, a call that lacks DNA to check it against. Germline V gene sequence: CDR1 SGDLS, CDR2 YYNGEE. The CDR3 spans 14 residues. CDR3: CASSVVPGSYEQYF.

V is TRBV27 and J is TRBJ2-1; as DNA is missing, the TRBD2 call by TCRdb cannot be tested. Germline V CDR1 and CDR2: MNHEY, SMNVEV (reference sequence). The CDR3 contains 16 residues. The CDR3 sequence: CASSLTAGGPQNEQFF.

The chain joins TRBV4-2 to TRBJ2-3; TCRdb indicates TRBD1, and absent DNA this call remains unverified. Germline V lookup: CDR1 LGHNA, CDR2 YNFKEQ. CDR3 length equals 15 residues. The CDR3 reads CASSQETGVGDTQYF.

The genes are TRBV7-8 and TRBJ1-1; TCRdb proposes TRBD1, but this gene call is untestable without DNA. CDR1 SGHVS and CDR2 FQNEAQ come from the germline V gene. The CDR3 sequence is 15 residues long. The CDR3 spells CASSLTVPHQPEAFF. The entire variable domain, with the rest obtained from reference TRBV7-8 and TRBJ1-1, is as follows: GAGVSQSPRYKVAKRGQDVALRCDPISGHVSLFWYQQALGQGPEFLTYFQNEAQLDKSGLPSDRFFAERPEGSVSTLKIQRTQQEDSAVYLCASSLTVPHQPEAFFGQGTRLTVV.

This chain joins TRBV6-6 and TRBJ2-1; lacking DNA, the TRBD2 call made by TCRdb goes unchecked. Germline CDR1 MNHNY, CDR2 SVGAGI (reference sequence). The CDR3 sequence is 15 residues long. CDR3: CASNWEASGDDEQFF.

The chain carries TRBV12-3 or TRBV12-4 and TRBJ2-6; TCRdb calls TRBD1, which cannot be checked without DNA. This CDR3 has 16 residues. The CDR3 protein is CASSLFGGPGANVLTF.

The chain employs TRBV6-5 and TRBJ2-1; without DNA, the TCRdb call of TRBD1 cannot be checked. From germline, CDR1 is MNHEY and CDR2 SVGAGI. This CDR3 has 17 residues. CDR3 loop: CASSHDRGQLVWNEQFF.

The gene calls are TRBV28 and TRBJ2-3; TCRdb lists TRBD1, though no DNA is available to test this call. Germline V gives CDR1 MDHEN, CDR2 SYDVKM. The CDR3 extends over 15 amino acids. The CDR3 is CASSVQGLGTDTQYF.

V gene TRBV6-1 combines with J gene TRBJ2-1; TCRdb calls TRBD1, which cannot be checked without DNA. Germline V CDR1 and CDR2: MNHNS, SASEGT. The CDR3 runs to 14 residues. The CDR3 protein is CASRLQGAYNEQFF.

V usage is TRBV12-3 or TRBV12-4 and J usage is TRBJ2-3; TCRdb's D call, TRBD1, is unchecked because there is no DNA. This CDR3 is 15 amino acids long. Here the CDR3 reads CASIRAGAYTDTQYF.

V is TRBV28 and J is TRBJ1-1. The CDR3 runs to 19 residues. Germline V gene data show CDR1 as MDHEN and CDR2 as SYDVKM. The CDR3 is CASPATSRDTPEGNTEAFF.

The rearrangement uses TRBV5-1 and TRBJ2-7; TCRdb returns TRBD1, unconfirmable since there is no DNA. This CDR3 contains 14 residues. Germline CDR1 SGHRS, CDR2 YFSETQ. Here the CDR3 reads CASSSRQGAHEQYF.

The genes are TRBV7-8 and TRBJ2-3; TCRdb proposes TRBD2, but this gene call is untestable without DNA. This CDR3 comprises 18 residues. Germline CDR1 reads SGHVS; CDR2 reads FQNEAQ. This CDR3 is CASRSREGSRPSTDTQYF.

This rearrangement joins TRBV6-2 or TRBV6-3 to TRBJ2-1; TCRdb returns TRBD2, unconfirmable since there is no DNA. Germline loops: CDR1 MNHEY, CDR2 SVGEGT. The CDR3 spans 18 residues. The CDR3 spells CASSYSRLAGGTYNEQFF.

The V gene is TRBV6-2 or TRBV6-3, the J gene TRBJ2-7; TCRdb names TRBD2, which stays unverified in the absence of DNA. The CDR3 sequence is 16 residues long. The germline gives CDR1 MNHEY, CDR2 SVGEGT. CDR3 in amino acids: CASSPSGPISKDEQYF.

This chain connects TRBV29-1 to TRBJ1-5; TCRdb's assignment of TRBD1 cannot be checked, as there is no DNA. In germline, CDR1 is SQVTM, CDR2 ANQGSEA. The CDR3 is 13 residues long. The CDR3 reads CSVMDGGGQPQHF. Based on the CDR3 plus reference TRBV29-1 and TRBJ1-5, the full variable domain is SAVISQKPSRDICQRGTSLTIQCQVDSQVTMMFWYRQQPGQSLTLIATANQGSEATYESGFVIDKFPISRPNLTFSTLTVSNMSPEDSSIYLCSVMDGGGQPQHFGDGTRLSIL.

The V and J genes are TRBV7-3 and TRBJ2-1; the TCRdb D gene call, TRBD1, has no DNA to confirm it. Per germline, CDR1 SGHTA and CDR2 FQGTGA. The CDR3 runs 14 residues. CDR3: CASSQPGGAGEQFF.

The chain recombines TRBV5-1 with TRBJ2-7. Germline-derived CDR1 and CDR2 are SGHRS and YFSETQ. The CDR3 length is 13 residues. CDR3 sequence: CASSSATTYEQYF.

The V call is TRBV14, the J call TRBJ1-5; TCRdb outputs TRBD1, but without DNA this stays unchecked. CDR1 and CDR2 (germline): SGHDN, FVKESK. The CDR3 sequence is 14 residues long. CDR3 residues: CASSLQGVNQPQHF.